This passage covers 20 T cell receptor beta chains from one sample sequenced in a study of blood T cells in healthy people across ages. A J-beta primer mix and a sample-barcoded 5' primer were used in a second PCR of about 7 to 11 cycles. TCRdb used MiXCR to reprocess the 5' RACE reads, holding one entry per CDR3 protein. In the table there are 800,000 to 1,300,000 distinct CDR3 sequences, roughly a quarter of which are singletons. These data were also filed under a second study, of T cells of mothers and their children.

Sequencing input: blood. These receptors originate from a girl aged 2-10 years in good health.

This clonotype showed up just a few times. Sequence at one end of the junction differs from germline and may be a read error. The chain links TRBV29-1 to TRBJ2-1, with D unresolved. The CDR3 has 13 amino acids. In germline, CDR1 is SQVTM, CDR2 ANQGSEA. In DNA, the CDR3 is TGCAGCGTTGAAGACGGGCTCAAGAGTGAGCAGCTCTTC. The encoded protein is CSVEDGLKSEQLF.

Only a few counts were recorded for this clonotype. The CDR3 sequence is CSVDRGRTNEKLFF. DNA of the CDR3: TGCAGCGTCGACAGGGGGCGTACTAATGAAAAACTGTTTTTT. This chain connects TRBV29-1 to TRBJ1-4, with 10 positions matching TRBD1. CDR1 is SQVTM, CDR2 ANQGSEA, per germline. The CDR3 loop spans 14 amino acids. V lost 6 bases and J lost 2; bases outside the gene matches: 3.

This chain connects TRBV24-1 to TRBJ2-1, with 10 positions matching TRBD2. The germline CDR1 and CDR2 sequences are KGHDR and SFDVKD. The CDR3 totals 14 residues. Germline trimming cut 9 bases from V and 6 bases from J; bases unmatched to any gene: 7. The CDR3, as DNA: TGTGCCACCGCGATAGCGGGGGGCGGCAATGAGCAGTTCTTC. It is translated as CATAIAGGGNEQFF.

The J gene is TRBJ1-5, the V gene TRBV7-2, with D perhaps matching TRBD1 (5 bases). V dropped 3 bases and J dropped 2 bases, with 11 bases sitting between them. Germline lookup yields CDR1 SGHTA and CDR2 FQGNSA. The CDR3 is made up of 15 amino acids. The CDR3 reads CASSLEGFGNQPQHF. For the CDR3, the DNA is TGTGCCAGCAGCTTGGAGGGGTTCGGCAATCAGCCCCAGCATTTT.

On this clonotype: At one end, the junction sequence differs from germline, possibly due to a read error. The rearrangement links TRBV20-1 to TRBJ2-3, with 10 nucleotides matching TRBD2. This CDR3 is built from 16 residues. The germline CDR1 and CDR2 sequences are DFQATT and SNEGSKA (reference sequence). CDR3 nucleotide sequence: TGCAGTGCTGGAGATCACAGCGGGGGGGTCTCAGATACGCAGTATTTT. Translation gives CSAGDHSGGVSDTQYF.

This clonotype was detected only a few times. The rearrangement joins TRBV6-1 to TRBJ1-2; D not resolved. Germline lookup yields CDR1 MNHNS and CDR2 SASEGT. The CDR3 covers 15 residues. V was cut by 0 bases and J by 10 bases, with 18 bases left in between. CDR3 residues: CASSEASKTSNDYTF. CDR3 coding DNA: TGTGCCAGCAGTGAAGCTAGCAAGACGTCGAACGACTACACCTTC.

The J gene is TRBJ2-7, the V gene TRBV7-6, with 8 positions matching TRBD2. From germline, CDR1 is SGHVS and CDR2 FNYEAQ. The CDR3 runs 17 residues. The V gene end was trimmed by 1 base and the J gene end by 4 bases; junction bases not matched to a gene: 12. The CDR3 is CASSLEGTPGGRYEQYF. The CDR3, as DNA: TGTGCCAGCAGCTTAGAGGGGACGCCGGGAGGGCGGTACGAGCAGTACTTC.

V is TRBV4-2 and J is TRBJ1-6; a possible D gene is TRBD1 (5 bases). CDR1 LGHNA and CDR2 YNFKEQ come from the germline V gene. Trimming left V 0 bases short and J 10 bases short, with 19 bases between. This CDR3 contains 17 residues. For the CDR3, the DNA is TGTGCCAGCAGCCAAGATCCCCAGGGAGGGTTGGGATCACCCCTCCACTTT. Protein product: CASSQDPQGGLGSPLHF.

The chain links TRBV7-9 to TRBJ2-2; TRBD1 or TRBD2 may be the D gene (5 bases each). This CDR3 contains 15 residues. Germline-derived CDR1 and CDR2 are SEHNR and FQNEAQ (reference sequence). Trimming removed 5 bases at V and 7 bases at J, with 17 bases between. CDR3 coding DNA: TGTGCCAGCAGCCACCGGGACGGAGAGATCGGGGAGCTGTTTTTT. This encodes CASSHRDGEIGELFF.

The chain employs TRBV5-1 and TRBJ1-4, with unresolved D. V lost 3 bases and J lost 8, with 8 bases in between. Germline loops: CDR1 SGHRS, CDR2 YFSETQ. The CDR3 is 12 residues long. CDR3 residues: CASSYPGEKLFF. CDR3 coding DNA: TGCGCCAGCAGCTATCCGGGGGAAAAACTGTTTTTT.

The CDR3 DNA follows: TGTGCCAGCAGTTTAGACAGAGACACAGATACGCAGTATTTT. This encodes CASSLDRDTDTQYF. This rearrangement joins TRBV12-3 or TRBV12-4 to TRBJ2-3; D unclear. With 1 base removed from V and 2 bases from J, the gap between germline ends came to 7 bases. CDR3 length: 14 residues.

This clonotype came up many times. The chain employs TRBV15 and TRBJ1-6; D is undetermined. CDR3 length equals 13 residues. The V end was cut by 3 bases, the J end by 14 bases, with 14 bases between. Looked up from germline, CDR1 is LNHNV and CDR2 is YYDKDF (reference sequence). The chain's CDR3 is CATSSKEIGSLHF. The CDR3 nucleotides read TGTGCCACCAGCAGTAAAGAGATAGGATCCCTCCACTTT.

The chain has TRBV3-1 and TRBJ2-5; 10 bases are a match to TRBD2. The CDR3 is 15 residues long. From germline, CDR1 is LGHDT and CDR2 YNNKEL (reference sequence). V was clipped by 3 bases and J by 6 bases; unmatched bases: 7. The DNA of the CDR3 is TGTGCCAGCAGCCACTCTAGCGGGGGCCCACAGACCCAGTACTTC. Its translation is CASSHSSGGPQTQYF.

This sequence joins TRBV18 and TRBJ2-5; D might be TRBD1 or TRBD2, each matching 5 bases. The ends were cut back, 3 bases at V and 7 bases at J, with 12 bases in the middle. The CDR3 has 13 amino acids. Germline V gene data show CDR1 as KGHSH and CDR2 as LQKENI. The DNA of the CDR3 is TGTGCCAGCTCACCGGGGCAGGAGGTGACCCAGTACTTC. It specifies CASSPGQEVTQYF. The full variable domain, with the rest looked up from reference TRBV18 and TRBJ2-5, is NAGVMQNPRHLVRRRGQEARLRCSPMKGHSHVYWYRQLPEEGLKFMVYLQKENIIDESGMPKERFSAEFPKEGPSILRIQQVVRGDSAAYFCASSPGQEVTQYFGPGTRLLVL.

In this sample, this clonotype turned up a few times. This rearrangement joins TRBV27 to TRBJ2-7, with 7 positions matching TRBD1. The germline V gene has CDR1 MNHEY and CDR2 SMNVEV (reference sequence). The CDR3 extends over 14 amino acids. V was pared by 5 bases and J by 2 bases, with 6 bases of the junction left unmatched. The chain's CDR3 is CASSPLDRTYEQYF. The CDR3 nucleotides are TGTGCCAGCAGTCCGTTGGACAGGACCTACGAGCAGTACTTC.

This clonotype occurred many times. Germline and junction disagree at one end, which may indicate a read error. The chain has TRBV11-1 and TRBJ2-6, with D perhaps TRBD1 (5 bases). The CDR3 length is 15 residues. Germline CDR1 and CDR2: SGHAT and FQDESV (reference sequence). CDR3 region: CASSLGASGANVLTF. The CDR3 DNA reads TGTGCCAGCAGTTTAGGGGCCTCTGGGGCCAACGTCCTGACTTTC.

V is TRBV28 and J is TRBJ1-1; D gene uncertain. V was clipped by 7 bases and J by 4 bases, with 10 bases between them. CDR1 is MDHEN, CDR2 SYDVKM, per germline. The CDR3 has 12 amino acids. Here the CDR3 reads CASMSGFTEAFF. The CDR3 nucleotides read TGTGCCAGCATGTCCGGTTTCACTGAAGCTTTCTTT.

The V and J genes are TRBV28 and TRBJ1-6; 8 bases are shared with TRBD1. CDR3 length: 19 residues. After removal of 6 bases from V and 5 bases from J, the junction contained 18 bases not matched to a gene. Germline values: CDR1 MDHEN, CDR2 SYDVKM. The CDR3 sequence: CASSAFFSGGELDNSPLHF. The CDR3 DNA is TGTGCCAGCAGCGCCTTCTTCTCAGGGGGCGAATTGGATAATTCACCCCTCCACTTT. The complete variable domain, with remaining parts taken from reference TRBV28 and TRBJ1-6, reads DVKVTQSSRYLVKRTGEKVFLECVQDMDHENMFWYRQDPGLGLRLIYFSYDVKMKEKGDIPEGYSVSREKKERFSLILESASTNQTSMYLCASSAFFSGGELDNSPLHFGNGTRLTVT.

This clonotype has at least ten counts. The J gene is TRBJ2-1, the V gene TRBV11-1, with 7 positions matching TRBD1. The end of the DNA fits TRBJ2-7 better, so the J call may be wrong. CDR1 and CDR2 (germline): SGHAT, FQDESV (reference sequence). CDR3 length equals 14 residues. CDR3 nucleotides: TGTGCCAGCAGCTTCTCGACAGGGCGCTACGAGCAGTACTTC. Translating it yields CASSFSTGRYEQYF.

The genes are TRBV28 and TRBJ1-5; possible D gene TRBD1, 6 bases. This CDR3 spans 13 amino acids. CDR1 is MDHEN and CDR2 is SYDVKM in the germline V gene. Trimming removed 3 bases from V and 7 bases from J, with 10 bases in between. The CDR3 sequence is CASSLGAWQPQHF. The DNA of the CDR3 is TGTGCCAGCAGTTTGGGGGCTTGGCAGCCCCAGCATTTT.